This TCR beta chain came from a study of shared clonotypes between healthy human individuals (dated by TCRdb to between 2020 and 2021). Some background on the complete study: Three men and two women, aged 18 to 49 years, made up the cohort. Each donor's leukapheresis produced roughly between about 0.9 and 9.5 billion PBMCs. To estimate repertoire size and how much clonotypes are shared between individuals, the study performed deep sequencing of blood TCR repertoires from a few healthy adults. Different laboratories and diverse techniques were used to prepare libraries and sequence TCR repertoires, to increase sequencing depth and limit assay-specific biases. For each donor, three plates each were used for CD4 naive and CD4 memory, two plates were used for CD8 naive, and one plate was used for CD8 memory.

The paper as a whole reports these results and caveats: Even with the large sequencing depth, rarefaction of the sorted-subset datasets indicated that sequencing was incomplete. Because the study included a small number of donors, the genetic and exposure-history diversity represented was limited. Higher generation probabilities were observed for clonotypes shared by all four sorted-subset donors than for non-shared clonotypes. Naive subsets generally had larger estimated clonotype richness than memory subsets. Pairwise subsampling indicated that sequencing depth was expected to affect the degree of clonotype sharing among donors. Sampling was limited to blood, and TCR repertoires in tissue likely differ from TCR repertoires in blood. Around 5.4% of naive CD4, roughly 3.5% of naive CD8, 2.3% of memory CD4, and about 0.4% of memory CD8 clonotypes were shared across a few donors.

Healthy HIV-negative adults with no recently reported acute infections or vaccinations were included as donors. Every donor was a Caucasian adult living in Nashville, Tennessee, USA. CD4+ T cells were enriched through magnetic negative selection, after which naive cells were positively selected on CD45RA and the remaining negative fraction served as the memory subset. Blood was collected by leukapheresis, and PBMCs were isolated by Ficoll-Histopaque density gradient centrifugation and then cryopreserved in liquid nitrogen vapor phase. Analytical flow cytometry was used to check the purity and quantity of each magnetically sorted T cell population. Genomic DNA was isolated from each sorted fraction and quantified by UV absorbance on a Nanodrop 2000c. From the cysteine up to the phenylalanine, the CDR3 has a length of 15 residues. Only the CDR3 DNA stays, 45 bases, in frame from base 1. Deletion took 1 base off V and 7 bases off J, with a span of 14 bases between the germline ends. CDR1 and CDR2 are drawn from the germline V gene (reference sequence): SGHNT, YYREEE.

Remarks on this clone: Its antigen specificity is not known. It has no much larger one-base neighbor in the sample; base qualities were not kept.

Using the deep immunoSEQ assay, multiplex PCR amplified TCR CDR3 regions from genomic DNA. Genomic DNA extracted from each cell subset was distributed evenly over all wells of several immunoSEQ 96-well plates, and each plate served as one replicate. For sorted subsets, 200 ng of genomic DNA, equivalent to around 30,000 T cell genomes, went into each replicate PCR. Purified libraries were quantified with a Qubit 3.0 fluorometer, sized on a Bioanalyzer 2100, and re-quantified with the KAPA Library Quantification kit. Each immunoSEQ 96-well plate was sequenced on its own single-read 150-cycle Illumina NextSeq 550 flow cell. As for the authors' bioinformatics: Because the immunoSEQ output included only junctional sequences and no quality scores, the filtering could not be the same as the filtering used for full-length reads. To assign V/J genes and CDR3, sequences were annotated using PyIR, a Python wrapper for IgBLAST v1.9, with IMGT germline references. Reads were removed for weak V/J assignments (E-value above 1e-6), missing CDR3, stop codons, out-of-frame junctions, or ambiguous translated residues. V3J clonotypes were defined by identical inferred V gene, J gene, and CDR3 amino acid sequence. Percentage overlap between repertoires was computed as shared unique clonotypes divided by the size of the smaller repertoire. RTK rarefaction, the Chao1 estimator, and Recon v2.1 estimates of unobserved clonotypes were used to assess repertoire richness. For all TCRbeta clonotypes obtained by the gDNA method from a handful of donors, generation probabilities were computed with OLGA. Held by TCRdb, this immuneACCESS table contains in-frame sequences only and omits some clones. Under half of the omission traces to an unresolved V gene where checked; the cause of the rest is unknown. V and J calls plus clone size are reproduced from that table; the DNA served to infer D and trimming. A total of 2.3 million or so clones appear in this sample, just over 90% of them only once. The ten largest clones take up under 0.45% of the sample.

The receptor chain draws on TRBV5-4 and TRBJ2-2; possibly the D gene is TRBD2, per 6 matching bases. Sequencing used naive CD4+ T cells from PBMCs. According to the study, the label for this sample's cell subset or site signals: CD45RA+ positively selected. The TCR originated in a man between 18 and 29 years old in good health. Some clones in this sample may be carry-over from other donors' samples. The nucleotides read TGTGCCAGCAGCTTGTTCGGGAGAGAAGGCGGGGAGCTGTTTTTT. It codes for CASSLFGREGGELFF.